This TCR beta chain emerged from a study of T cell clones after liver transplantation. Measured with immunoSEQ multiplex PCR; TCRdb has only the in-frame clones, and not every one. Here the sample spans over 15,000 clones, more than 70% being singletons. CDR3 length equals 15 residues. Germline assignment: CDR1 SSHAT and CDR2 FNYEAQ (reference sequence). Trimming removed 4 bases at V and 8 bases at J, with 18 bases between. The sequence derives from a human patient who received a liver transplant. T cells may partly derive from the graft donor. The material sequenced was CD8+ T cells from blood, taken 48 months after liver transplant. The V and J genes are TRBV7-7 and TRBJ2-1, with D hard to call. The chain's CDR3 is CASSSGRIGSDEQFF. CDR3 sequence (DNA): TGTGCCAGCAGCTCCGGACGGATCGGATCGGATGAGCAGTTCTTC.